The sequence of this TCR beta chain was determined in a study of blood T cell repertoires in COVID-19 (dated by TCRdb to 2018 to 2020). For the study in its entirety: Collaborator samples came from the United States, Italy and Spain and covered acute and convalescent phases of COVID-19. The prospective study material was composed of cDNA or gDNA derived from T cells, B-cell-depleted T cells, or PBMCs. Deeply sampled blood TCRbeta repertoires from subjects exposed to, actively infected with, or recovered from COVID-19 were included in the dataset. The repertoires were released in a freely available public database intended as a resource for research on the immune response to SARS-CoV-2. The samples were drawn from two sources: the first 160 participants of the ongoing ImmuneRACE study, and 950 to 1,500 subjects contributed by 6 global collaborators. The sample metadata nearly always contained a de-identified subject ID, COVID-19 status, age in years and sex. Where available, HLA class I and class II types were taken from metadata supplied by the sample provider and were not determined by assay-based typing.

Worth noting for this clone: There is no known antigen for this receptor. No qualities accompany the bases; no much larger clone lies one base away.

V is trimmed back by 7 bases and J by 7 bases, and the junction contains 9 bases that no gene match accounts for. The CDR3 covers 13 residues, taking in both the cysteine and the phenylalanine. Left in the record is the CDR3 DNA by itself, 39 bases read in frame from the first base. From a lookup of the germline V gene, CDR1 and CDR2 are SGHTS and YDEGEE. Results and caveats for the whole study, not just this receptor: The amount of clinical and demographic metadata varied by source and participant and was provided uncurated.

Each collaborating institution followed its own protocols to collect whole blood in K2EDTA tubes. Collaborator samples were shipped for TCRbeta analysis as frozen whole blood, isolated PBMCs, or DNA extracted from either sample type. TCRbeta CDR3 regions were amplified from genomic DNA using the immunoSEQ Assay, a bias-controlled multiplex PCR. The authors' pipeline ran thus. The number of nucleated cells in each sample was estimated from the amplification of reference gene primers within the assay. To quantify the absolute abundance of each unique TCRbeta CDR3 rearrangement, sequence reads were collapsed and filtered. Productive Simpson clonality was computed per sample as the square root of Simpson's diversity index over productive rearrangements. The source is immuneACCESS, and TCRdb retained only in-frame sequences with V and J called. Part of the clones is not carried over; for the studies checked, unresolved V genes explain less than half of this, and the remainder is unexplained. V and J calls and clone size follow that table, whereas D and trimming were derived from the DNA. For this sample the table gives 250,000 to 300,000 clones, of which approximately 81% were detected only once. Roughly 3.1% of the sample lies in the top ten.

The chain uses TRBV5-8 and TRBJ2-7, with 9 junctional bases fitting TRBD1. The sequence was obtained from a woman aged 18-29 years with acute or convalescent COVID-19. Material for sequencing was peripheral blood. In nucleotides, the sequence is TGTGCCAGCGACCGGGACAGGGCTAGGGAGCAGTACTTC. Its coded protein is CASDRDRAREQYF.